Following are 15 T cell receptor beta chains from one sample sequenced in a study of T and B cells in COVID-19 patients. Each TRB amplification used roughly 220-550 ng of genomic DNA from blood. Multiplex PCR with BIOMED2 TRB-A/B primer pools amplified TRB rearrangements. TCRdb independently ran MiXCR on the multiplex PCR reads; one entry per CDR3 protein. The sample lists several thousand distinct CDR3 sequences, around a fifth occurring once. The sequenced sample consisted of blood. The receptor set was obtained from a human donor with active COVID-19.

The rearrangement joins TRBV24-1 to TRBJ2-5; 7 bases fit TRBD1. J gave up 1 base and V 6 bases, and 7 bases lay outside the gene matches. Per germline, CDR1 KGHDR and CDR2 SFDVKD. The CDR3 has 15 residues. The chain's CDR3 is CATSQAGGPQETQYF. The CDR3 DNA reads as TGTGCCACCAGTCAGGCAGGGGGTCCCCAAGAGACCCAGTACTTC.

This chain connects TRBV5-1 to TRBJ1-1; TRBD1 is a possible D gene (5 bases). The germline gives CDR1 SGHRS, CDR2 YFSETQ. Trimming left V 2 bases short and J 2 bases short, with 10 bases between. This CDR3 has 14 residues. CDR3 nucleotide sequence: TGCGCCAGCAGCTTCTTCAGGGCTAACACTGAAGCTTTCTTT. Its protein product is CASSFFRANTEAFF.

This clonotype was recorded only once. The rearrangement joins TRBV27 to TRBJ2-2, with D possibly TRBD1 on 5 matching bases. The CDR3 length is 13 residues. The germline V and J ends were trimmed by 4 bases and 8 bases, with 11 bases remaining between them. CDR1 is MNHEY and CDR2 is SMNVEV in the germline V gene (reference sequence). The CDR3 is CASSWYQGGELFF. The CDR3 DNA sequence: TGTGCCAGCAGTTGGTATCAGGGTGGGGAGCTGTTTTTT.

This clonotype counts as medium-sized (0.01 to 0.1%). The V and J genes are TRBV19 and TRBJ1-5; a weak D match, TRBD1 (5 bases). Germline CDR1 is LNHDA and CDR2 is SQIVND (reference sequence). V shed 2 bases and J shed 4 bases, with 15 bases lying between them. The CDR3 extends over 16 amino acids. Written as DNA, the CDR3 is TGTGCCAGTAGTATATCACTTCCGGGGCAGAATCAGCCCCAGCATTTT. It encodes CASSISLPGQNQPQHF.

Of note for this clonotype: One junction end disagrees with the germline gene, perhaps due to a read error. CDR3 region: CASSDLGRNYAYTF. As DNA, the CDR3 is TGCGCCAGCAGTGATCTCGGGCGAAACTATGCCTACACCTTC. The chain combines TRBV5-1 with TRBJ1-2; D not resolved. This CDR3 comprises 14 residues. Germline V gene data show CDR1 as SGHRS and CDR2 as YFSETQ.

The chain employs TRBV6-6 and TRBJ2-3; 10 positions agree with TRBD2. Per the germline V gene, CDR1 is MNHNY and CDR2 is SVGAGI (reference sequence). V shed 8 bases and J 8 bases; nucleotides not matched to a gene: 16. This CDR3 spans 16 amino acids. The CDR3 sequence: CASADGVAGGLGTQYF. As DNA, the CDR3 is TGTGCCAGCGCCGACGGGGTAGCGGGGGGACTGGGTACGCAGTATTTT.

By its share, this clonotype is medium-sized. The chain is built from TRBV6-1 and TRBJ2-1; D is perhaps TRBD2 (5 bases). V lost 7 bases and J lost 0, with 16 bases in between. The germline V gene has CDR1 MNHNS and CDR2 SASEGT. This CDR3 region has 16 residues. The CDR3 bases are TGTGCCAGCACCAAAGAGCGGACTCGCTCCTACAATGAGCAGTTCTTC. Translation: CASTKERTRSYNEQFF.

This clonotype has only a few counts. The chain is built from TRBV6-2 or TRBV6-3 and TRBJ1-2, with 8 nucleotides matching TRBD1. Germline V gene lookup returns CDR1 MNHEY and CDR2 SVGEGT. Losses at the gene ends were 6 bases for V and 6 bases for J; bases not matched to a gene: 9. The CDR3 is made up of 14 amino acids. The CDR3 spells CASSTWTGIHGYTF. The DNA for the CDR3 is TGTGCCAGCAGCACCTGGACAGGGATTCATGGCTACACCTTC.

This clonotype was counted ten times or more. This chain joins TRBV12-3 or TRBV12-4 and TRBJ1-3, with unresolved D. The CDR3 extends over 14 amino acids. Trimming pared 4 bases from V and 0 bases from J, leaving 7 bases between. This CDR3 reads CASSSGSSGNTIYF. CDR3 DNA sequence: TGTGCCAGCAGTTCTGGAAGCTCTGGAAACACCATATATTTT.

This clonotype is judged medium-sized. The chain combines TRBV27 with TRBJ2-5; D is unclear. Germline V lookup: CDR1 MNHEY, CDR2 SMNVEV (reference sequence). The ends were cut back, 10 bases at V and 5 bases at J, with 20 bases in the middle. This CDR3 region has 14 residues. The CDR3 region is CANVTASSRETQYF. CDR3 DNA: TGTGCCAACGTCACAGCCAGTTCGCGTGAGACCCAGTACTTC.

The CDR3 DNA sequence: TGTGCCAGCAGTTGGGTGGGACAGGCGTCCTACGAGCAGTACTTC. Translated, it gives CASSWVGQASYEQYF. This sequence joins TRBV28 and TRBJ2-7; 8 nucleotides match TRBD1. The CDR3 contains 15 residues. Germline assignment: CDR1 MDHEN and CDR2 SYDVKM. The trim removed 4 bases at V and 1 base at J, leaving 6 bases unmatched.

This clonotype is large within its sample. The chain joins TRBV30 to TRBJ2-2; D is uncertain. This CDR3 comprises 11 residues. Per germline, CDR1 GTSNPN and CDR2 SVGIG (reference sequence). Trimming took 2 bases from V and 6 from J, leaving 4 bases between them. The CDR3 region has the DNA TGTGCCTGGAGTTGGGCCGGGGAGCTGTTTTTT. Translated: CAWSWAGELFF.

As for this clonotype: A clone one base away is much larger, so this may be a read error. Likely a read error: the CDR3 ends without its conserved phenylalanine or tryptophan. The chain uses TRBV6-5 and TRBJ2-1, with D tentatively TRBD1 (7 bases). Trimming shortened V by 7 bases and J by 4 bases, and 23 bases separated the two germline ends. This CDR3 spans 17 amino acids. Germline V gives CDR1 MNHEY, CDR2 SVGAGI. CDR3 sequence (DNA): TGTGCCAGCAAACCCCCCACAAGGAGGGGGCAATACAATGAGCAGTTCTCC. Its translation: CASKPPTRRGQYNEQFS.

This clonotype was counted at least ten times. The V gene is TRBV6-2 or TRBV6-3, the J gene TRBJ2-7; D ambiguous. Trimming shortened V by 4 bases and J by 5 bases, and 6 bases separated the two germline ends. This CDR3 spans 11 amino acids. CDR1 and CDR2 (germline): MNHEY, SVGEGT. CDR3 in DNA: TGTGCCAGCAGTTCCTTGAACGAGCAGTACTTC. It encodes CASSSLNEQYF.

This clonotype was counted between two and nine times. This sequence joins TRBV6-1 and TRBJ2-5, with 11 bases that match TRBD2. The V gene's germline CDR1 is MNHNS and CDR2 SASEGT. V gave up 4 bases and J gave up 4 bases; unmatched junction bases: 8. The CDR3 runs to 16 residues. Written as DNA, the CDR3 is TGTGCCAGCAGTGTTACTAGCGGGAGTCCCGGAGAGACCCAGTACTTC. It yields the protein CASSVTSGSPGETQYF.